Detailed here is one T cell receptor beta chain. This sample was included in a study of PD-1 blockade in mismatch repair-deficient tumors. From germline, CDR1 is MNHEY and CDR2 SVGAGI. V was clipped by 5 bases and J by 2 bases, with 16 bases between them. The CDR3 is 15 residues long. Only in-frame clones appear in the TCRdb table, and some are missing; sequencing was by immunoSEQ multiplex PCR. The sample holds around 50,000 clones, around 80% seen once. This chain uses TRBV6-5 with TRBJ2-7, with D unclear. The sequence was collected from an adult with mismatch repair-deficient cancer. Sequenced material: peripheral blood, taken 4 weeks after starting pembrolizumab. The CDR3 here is CASSPSIWSPYEQYF. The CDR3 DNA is TGTGCCAGCAGTCCGTCGATCTGGTCTCCCTACGAGCAGTACTTC.